A selection of T cell receptor beta chains follows, all from one sample in a study of radiation and T cells in renal cell carcinoma. The data were produced by immunoSEQ multiplex PCR, yet TCRdb's version contains in-frame clones alone and is incomplete. Of 150,000 to 160,000 clones in the sample, approximately 86% were seen once. The sequences come from blood, collected from a patient whose treatment included radiotherapy and nephrectomy. These receptors all come from a woman aged 45-65 years with renal cell carcinoma. CDR3s include the opening cysteine and the closing phenylalanine or tryptophan. A D gene is named only where the DNA matches it firmly. Clone size, where shown, is once, few, many, or a class for clones that have expanded.

d_call: TRBD2; j_call: TRBJ2-1; v_call: TRBV29-1; clone_size: -; cdr3_nt: TGTACGGGAGGAGAACAGTCCTACAATGAGCAGTTCTTC; cdr3_aa: CTGGEQSYNEQFF
d_call: -; j_call: TRBJ2-5; v_call: TRBV6-1; clone_size: once; cdr3_nt: TGTGCCAGCAGTGAAGCCCTGGGGGACGCGGGCCAGACCCAGTACTTC; cdr3_aa: CASSEALGDAGQTQYF
d_call: -; j_call: TRBJ1-4; v_call: TRBV4-1; clone_size: medium-sized; cdr3_nt: TGCGCCAGCAGCCAAGACCTACGGTCGGAAAAACTGTTTTTT; cdr3_aa: CASSQDLRSEKLFF
d_call: -; j_call: TRBJ1-3; v_call: TRBV20-1; clone_size: -; cdr3_nt: TGCAGTGCTAGGCTCCTAAACACCATATATTTT; cdr3_aa: CSARLLNTIYF
d_call: -; j_call: TRBJ1-1; v_call: TRBV7-2; clone_size: few; cdr3_nt: TGTGCCAGCAGCTTAACAGAGAACACTGAAGCTTTCTTT; cdr3_aa: CASSLTENTEAFF
d_call: TRBD1; j_call: TRBJ2-6; v_call: TRBV29-1; clone_size: -; cdr3_nt: TGCAGCGTTGAAATGCAGGGGGTGGCTGGGGCCAACGTCCTGACTTTC; cdr3_aa: CSVEMQGVAGANVLTF
d_call: TRBD1; j_call: TRBJ2-7; v_call: TRBV19; clone_size: -; cdr3_nt: TGTGCCAGTAGTACGGGACAGGGGTACTACGAGCAGTACTTC; cdr3_aa: CASSTGQGYYEQYF
d_call: TRBD1; j_call: TRBJ2-1; v_call: TRBV19; clone_size: -; cdr3_nt: TGTGCCAGTAGTACCAACAGGGGAAGGGCCTACAATGAGCAGTTCTTC; cdr3_aa: CASSTNRGRAYNEQFF
d_call: -; j_call: TRBJ1-5; v_call: TRBV7-8; clone_size: few; cdr3_nt: TGTGCCAGCAGCTGGGACAATAGCAATCAGCCCCAGCATTTT; cdr3_aa: CASSWDNSNQPQHF
d_call: -; j_call: TRBJ2-5; v_call: TRBV7-9; clone_size: -; cdr3_nt: TGTGCCAGCAGCTTAGGAGTGGGGACAGAGACCCAGTACTTC; cdr3_aa: CASSLGVGTETQYF
d_call: TRBD1; j_call: TRBJ1-5; v_call: TRBV19; clone_size: -; cdr3_nt: TGTGCCAGTAGTATATCAGGGGGAAGACAGCCCCAGCATTTT; cdr3_aa: CASSISGGRQPQHF
d_call: -; j_call: TRBJ2-1; v_call: TRBV7-2; clone_size: -; cdr3_nt: TGTGCCAGCACCCTCGGGCCCTTACAGGGGGGGAATGAGCAGTTCTTC; cdr3_aa: CASTLGPLQGGNEQFF
d_call: -; j_call: TRBJ2-2; v_call: TRBV5-4; clone_size: -; cdr3_nt: TGTGCCAGCAGCAAGAACACCGGGGAGCTGTTTTTT; cdr3_aa: CASSKNTGELFF
d_call: TRBD2; j_call: TRBJ2-1; v_call: TRBV6-1; clone_size: once; cdr3_nt: TGTGCCAGCCGTGTACGGCGGGGGGCCTACAATGAGCAGTTCTTC; cdr3_aa: CASRVRRGAYNEQFF
d_call: -; j_call: TRBJ1-2; v_call: TRBV7-2; clone_size: -; cdr3_nt: TGTGCCAGCAGCTTAAACTATGGCTACACCTTC; cdr3_aa: CASSLNYGYTF
d_call: TRBD2; j_call: TRBJ2-7; v_call: TRBV11-3; clone_size: -; cdr3_nt: TGTGCCAGCAGCTTAGGACTACTAGCGGGGGCCCTTTTAAACTACGAGCAGTACTTC; cdr3_aa: CASSLGLLAGALLNYEQYF
d_call: TRBD1; j_call: TRBJ1-1; v_call: TRBV6-5; clone_size: -; cdr3_nt: TGTGCCAGCAGTGGCCCGGGACAGGGGTTCGCTGAAGCTTTCTTT; cdr3_aa: CASSGPGQGFAEAFF
d_call: TRBD1; j_call: TRBJ2-6; v_call: TRBV2; clone_size: once; cdr3_nt: TGTGCCAGCAAGGATGACAGGGGGTCAGCTGGGGCCAACGTCCTGACTTTC; cdr3_aa: CASKDDRGSAGANVLTF
d_call: TRBD2; j_call: TRBJ2-3; v_call: TRBV18; clone_size: -; cdr3_nt: TGTGCCAGCTCCCCTCGGGAGGTTCCGCCCTCTAGCACAGATACGCAGTATTTT; cdr3_aa: CASSPREVPPSSTDTQYF
d_call: TRBD2; j_call: TRBJ2-1; v_call: TRBV7-9; clone_size: once; cdr3_nt: TGTGCCAGCAGCTCCTCGGGACTACTCAATGATGGGCAGTTCTTC; cdr3_aa: CASSSSGLLNDGQFF
d_call: TRBD2; j_call: TRBJ2-3; v_call: TRBV5-1; clone_size: -; cdr3_nt: TGCGCCAGCAGCCAAGCGGGGGCCACAGATACGCAGTATTTT; cdr3_aa: CASSQAGATDTQYF
d_call: -; j_call: TRBJ1-3; v_call: TRBV5-5; clone_size: -; cdr3_nt: TGTGCCAGCAGCTTGGCCACAACAGGAAACACCATATATTTT; cdr3_aa: CASSLATTGNTIYF
d_call: TRBD1; j_call: TRBJ1-1; v_call: TRBV6-1; clone_size: -; cdr3_nt: TGTGCCAGCAGTGATCATGGGACAGGGGATCTGGAAGCTTTCTTT; cdr3_aa: CASSDHGTGDLEAFF
d_call: -; j_call: TRBJ2-3; v_call: TRBV30; clone_size: -; cdr3_nt: TGTGCCTGGAGTGTACAGGTCGACACAGATACGCAGTATTTT; cdr3_aa: CAWSVQVDTDTQYF
d_call: -; j_call: TRBJ1-1; v_call: TRBV11-3; clone_size: few; cdr3_nt: TGTGCCAGCAGCTTGTTAGTGAACACTGAAGCTTTCTTT; cdr3_aa: CASSLLVNTEAFF
d_call: -; j_call: TRBJ2-1; v_call: TRBV4-1; clone_size: -; cdr3_nt: TGCGCCAGCAGCCAACTGGACATAATCTCCTACAATGAGCAGTTCTTC; cdr3_aa: CASSQLDIISYNEQFF
d_call: -; j_call: TRBJ1-2; v_call: TRBV5-4; clone_size: -; cdr3_nt: TGTGCCAGCAGCTCTGGAGGCGTTAGGGGGACCTTCTATGGCTACACCTTC; cdr3_aa: CASSSGGVRGTFYGYTF
d_call: -; j_call: TRBJ1-1; v_call: TRBV5-1; clone_size: -; cdr3_nt: TGCGCCAGCAGCGCGGCACGGGGGCACACTGAAGCTTTCTTT; cdr3_aa: CASSAARGHTEAFF
d_call: -; j_call: TRBJ2-7; v_call: TRBV7-9; clone_size: -; cdr3_nt: TGTGCCAGCACTCCCGACTCAGTCATGACCGGGGAGCAGTACTTC; cdr3_aa: CASTPDSVMTGEQYF
d_call: -; j_call: TRBJ2-6; v_call: TRBV6-5; clone_size: -; cdr3_nt: TGTGCCAGCAGTTACTTGCAGGGATCTGGGGCCAACGTCCTGACTTTC; cdr3_aa: CASSYLQGSGANVLTF
d_call: TRBD1; j_call: TRBJ1-5; v_call: TRBV28; clone_size: -; cdr3_nt: TGTGCCAGCAGTTTGCAGGGGGCAAATCAGCCCCAGCATTTT; cdr3_aa: CASSLQGANQPQHF
d_call: -; j_call: TRBJ2-2; v_call: TRBV6-5; clone_size: -; cdr3_nt: TGTGCCAGCACCAATCCCCTAACCGGGGAGCTGTTTTTT; cdr3_aa: CASTNPLTGELFF
d_call: -; j_call: TRBJ1-4; v_call: TRBV28; clone_size: -; cdr3_nt: TGTGCCAGCAGTCCTTCCGACGCCTATGTTAATGAAAAACTGTTTTTT; cdr3_aa: CASSPSDAYVNEKLFF
d_call: -; j_call: TRBJ1-1; v_call: TRBV5-8; clone_size: once; cdr3_nt: TGTGCCAGCAGCTTGGGGTCCTCCGGCACTGAAGCTTTCTTT; cdr3_aa: CASSLGSSGTEAFF
d_call: -; j_call: TRBJ1-2; v_call: TRBV7-2; clone_size: -; cdr3_nt: TGTGCCAGCAGCTTAGGGCGGGGAAGGGTGAGCTATGGCTACACCTTC; cdr3_aa: CASSLGRGRVSYGYTF
d_call: -; j_call: TRBJ2-1; v_call: TRBV5-8; clone_size: -; cdr3_nt: TGTGCCAGCAGCGGACGCAGGGGTTGGGATAATGAGCAGTTCTTC; cdr3_aa: CASSGRRGWDNEQFF
d_call: TRBD1; j_call: TRBJ2-3; v_call: TRBV6-1; clone_size: -; cdr3_nt: TGTGCCAGCAGTGAGGACAGGGTCATCGATACGCAGTATTTT; cdr3_aa: CASSEDRVIDTQYF
d_call: -; j_call: TRBJ1-5; v_call: TRBV5-6; clone_size: once; cdr3_nt: TGTGCCAGCAGCGAAAGAGGTATAAGCAATCAGCCCCAGCATTTT; cdr3_aa: CASSERGISNQPQHF
d_call: TRBD1; j_call: TRBJ1-1; v_call: TRBV6-5; clone_size: -; cdr3_nt: TGTGCCAGCAGTTACACGGGACAGGAGGGGACTGAAGCTTTCTTT; cdr3_aa: CASSYTGQEGTEAFF
d_call: -; j_call: TRBJ1-2; v_call: TRBV5-6; clone_size: -; cdr3_nt: TGTGCCAGCAGCTCGAGGGGGACCTGGTCTGGCTACACCTTC; cdr3_aa: CASSSRGTWSGYTF